This T cell receptor beta chain was sequenced during a study of Graves' ophthalmopathy and Graves' hyperthyroidism. There are many counts of this clonotype. The CDR3 is 13 amino acids. Per the germline V gene, CDR1 is MNHEY and CDR2 is SMNVEV (reference sequence). V was clipped by 5 bases and J by 7 bases, with 14 bases between them. TCR beta CDR3 regions were amplified from RNA transcripts. RT-PCR in the first round used HTBI primers; a second-round multiplex PCR followed. One entry per CDR3 protein results from TCRdb running MiXCR on the multiplex PCR reads. The sample has 200,000 to 250,000 distinct CDR3 sequences, about 22% seen once.

The clonotype comes from a woman in her fifties or sixties with Graves' ophthalmopathy. The rearrangement uses TRBV27 and TRBJ2-5, with D tentatively TRBD1 (5 bases). Sequencing was carried out using peripheral blood. In nucleotides, the CDR3 is TGTGCCAGCAGTCCGAACCCCCAGGGGACCCAGTACTTC. It encodes CASSPNPQGTQYF.